This is a list of T cell receptor beta chains from one sample in a study of T cell responses to AZD1222 COVID-19 vaccine. Assay used: immunoSEQ multiplex PCR; TCRdb lists only in-frame clones, some missing. The table records 75,000 to 100,000 clones, 80% to 90% of them present only once. Sequencing was performed on peripheral blood, taken on day 0 of AZD1222 vaccination. Every receptor here comes from an adult in good health. CDR3s include the opening cysteine and the closing phenylalanine or tryptophan. Fields, in order: J gene, V gene, clone size, CDR3 protein. A row's size may be missing; if present it is once, few, many or a size class.

>TRBJ2-4|TRBV27|.
CASSLSAVGAKNIQYF
>TRBJ1-5|TRBV19|.
CASSMGPGSGNQPQHF
>TRBJ2-7|TRBV12-3/TRBV12-4|.
CASSLRTHEQYF
>TRBJ2-2|TRBV11-2|.
CASRHTPDSGRTGELFF
>TRBJ2-5|TRBV7-2|.
CASSLGGARETQYF
>TRBJ1-6|TRBV5-1|few
CASSRGQNNSPLHF
>TRBJ1-4|TRBV18|once
CASSPPGRNEKLFF
>TRBJ1-2|TRBV5-1|.
CASSLVSGGHYGYTF
>TRBJ2-7|TRBV19|few
CASSSRGAGDDEQYF
>TRBJ2-7|TRBV7-2|.
CASSSAYEQYF
>TRBJ2-7|TRBV27|.
CASRYPSAGGTSYEQYF
>TRBJ2-4|TRBV28|.
CASSFGTDHTAKNIQYF
>TRBJ2-5|TRBV6-2/TRBV6-3|.
CASSYSGWDREETQYF
>TRBJ2-5|TRBV28|.
CASSFPLGNTGQETQYF
>TRBJ1-1|TRBV12-3/TRBV12-4|.
CASSPAENTEAFF
>TRBJ1-3|TRBV27|.
CASSGGGISSGNTIYF
>TRBJ1-1|TRBV27|.
CASSFQGGGTEAFF
>TRBJ2-3|TRBV7-2|.
CASGDYSTDTQYF
>TRBJ2-1|TRBV20-1|few
CSASTPPGNEQFF
>TRBJ1-4|TRBV18|.
CASSPLEKEKLFF
>TRBJ1-2|TRBV5-6|.
CASSLGQHYGYTF
>TRBJ2-1|TRBV28|.
CASSPLAGSSYNEQFF
>TRBJ2-7|TRBV16|.
CASSQLMGAREQYF
>TRBJ1-1|TRBV19|.
CASSIAPGRPEAFF
>TRBJ2-7|TRBV11-2|.
CASSLSPRRHRSSQYF
>TRBJ2-7|TRBV6-2/TRBV6-3|.
CASSSYRENGDEQYF
>TRBJ2-7|TRBV12-3/TRBV12-4|few
CASTPKNSYEQYF
>TRBJ2-2|TRBV5-1|.
CASSLTGSTGELFF
>TRBJ2-6|TRBV4-2|.
CASSSNGELGANVLTF
>TRBJ2-2|TRBV3-1/TRBV3-2|.
CASSPPPGCTGELFF
>TRBJ1-4|TRBV3-1/TRBV3-2|.
CASSHTMGGSEKLFF
>TRBJ2-2|TRBV15|.
CATSRGTGGGPGELFF
>TRBJ2-3|TRBV6-5|.
CASSYRTRSDTQYF
>TRBJ1-6|TRBV4-2|.
CASSQGNRGNSPLHF
>TRBJ2-1|TRBV11-1|few
CASSYFQGISYNEQFF
>TRBJ2-7|TRBV5-4|.
CASSAGQFYEQYF
>TRBJ2-5|TRBV15|.
CATSRSPGSQETQYF
>TRBJ1-1|TRBV2|.
CASSVYTEAFF